Listed below are T cell receptor beta chains from one sample, sequenced in a study of technical replicates of blood from a handful of donors. Libraries were prepared by immunoSEQ multiplex PCR; TCRdb keeps only in-frame clonotypes and omits some of them. The sample shows roughly 90,000 clones, 85% to 95% of them seen only once. Material for sequencing was T cells isolated from PBMCs. Receptors were obtained from a human donor in good health. The CDR3 runs from the conserved cysteine through the conserved F or W. A D gene is named only where the DNA matches it firmly. The size entry is marked missing in some rows and otherwise reads once, few, many or a size class.

j_call v_call d_call clone_size cdr3_nt cdr3_aa
TRBJ1-4 TRBV27 - - TGTGCCAGCAGTATCGGGGGGGCGAGAGAAAAACTGTTTTTT CASSIGGAREKLFF
TRBJ1-5 TRBV5-1 - - TGCGCCAGCAGCTTGGTTGGGTACCCGGGACAGCCCCAGCATTTT CASSLVGYPGQPQHF
TRBJ1-4 TRBV15 - once TGTGCCACCAGCAGAGACGACGGGACATATAATGAAAAACTGTTTTTT CATSRDDGTYNEKLFF
TRBJ1-1 TRBV6-4 TRBD1 - TGTGCCAGCGCGACGGAGTGGCCTCAGGGACAGGGGTCGAACACTGAAGCTTTCTTT CASATEWPQGQGSNTEAFF
TRBJ1-5 TRBV10-2 - once TGCGCCAGCAATCCAGGGGCGACAAGCAATCAGCCCCAGCATTTT CASNPGATSNQPQHF
TRBJ1-1 TRBV5-4 TRBD1 - TGTGCCAGCAGCGCGCAGACAGGGGGCGCCGCTGAAGCTTTCTTT CASSAQTGGAAEAFF
TRBJ2-3 TRBV7-6 TRBD1 - TGTGCCAGCAGCTCACAGGGGGCCGGCACAGATACGCAGTATTTT CASSSQGAGTDTQYF
TRBJ2-3 TRBV7-9 TRBD2 - TGTGCCAGCAGCCCCGGACTAGCGGGAATCACAGATACGCAGTATTTT CASSPGLAGITDTQYF
TRBJ1-2 TRBV30 - many TGTGCCTGGAGTGATGGTACACGGAGGAATGGCTACACCTTC CAWSDGTRRNGYTF
TRBJ1-2 TRBV6-1 - once TGTGCCAGCAGAATACCCAGGGAATATGGCTACACCTTC CASRIPREYGYTF
TRBJ2-7 TRBV29-1 - - TGCAGCGTTGAATTGGGGGCGGGGGCCCCTTCAGGTTGGGGGCAGTACTTC CSVELGAGAPSGWGQYF
TRBJ2-7 TRBV30 - once TGTGCCTGCTTAGGACAGAAACTCTACGAGCAGTACTTC CACLGQKLYEQYF
TRBJ1-1 TRBV19 - once TGTGCCAGTAGTACGTTTAACATGCGGGGGACTGAAGCTTTCTTT CASSTFNMRGTEAFF
TRBJ1-2 TRBV29-1 - - TGCAGCGTTGCGACAGCCGGCTACTATGGCTACACCTTC CSVATAGYYGYTF
TRBJ1-5 TRBV27 - - TGTGCCAGCAGTTCAGGGTACAATCAGCCCCAGCATTTT CASSSGYNQPQHF
TRBJ1-4 TRBV4-1 TRBD1 - TGCGCCAGCAGCCAAACGACAGGGGTAAATGAAAAACTGTTTTTT CASSQTTGVNEKLFF
TRBJ2-1 TRBV27 TRBD2 - TGTGCCAGCAATAGCGGGACACGGTACAATGAGCAGTTCTTC CASNSGTRYNEQFF
TRBJ2-7 TRBV27 TRBD1 - TGTGCCAGCAGCCCAGACAGGGACTACGAGCAGTACTTC CASSPDRDYEQYF
TRBJ2-4 TRBV6-1 TRBD1 - TGTGCCAGCAGTGTCCTCGGGACAGCGTTGAACATTCAGTACTTC CASSVLGTALNIQYF
TRBJ2-1 TRBV6-4 TRBD2 - TGTGCCAGCAGTGAAACGGGACTAGCGGTACTTGATGAGCAGTTCTTC CASSETGLAVLDEQFF
TRBJ2-3 TRBV5-1 TRBD2 - TGCGCCAGCAGTTTTCTAGCGGGGGGGCAAGATACGCAGTATTTT CASSFLAGGQDTQYF
TRBJ2-1 TRBV10-2 - - TGCGCCAGTCGGGTTTCCAATGAGCAGTTCTTC CASRVSNEQFF
TRBJ1-2 TRBV25-1 TRBD1 - TGTGCCAGCGGATCGACAGGGAACGGCTACACCTTC CASGSTGNGYTF
TRBJ1-2 TRBV5-1 TRBD1 - TGCGCCAGCAGCTTGGACCCGAATACAGGGGGAGGCTACACCTTC CASSLDPNTGGGYTF
TRBJ2-3 TRBV5-1 - - TGCGCCAGCAGCTTTTCCCAGGGGACAGATACGCAGTATTTT CASSFSQGTDTQYF
TRBJ1-1 TRBV5-4 - - TGTGCCAGCCAGGAGAACGGGGGGACAATGAACACTGAAGCTTTCTTT CASQENGGTMNTEAFF
TRBJ2-2 TRBV19 - few TGTGCCAGTAGTATAGTTCTCAACACCGGGGAGCTGTTTTTT CASSIVLNTGELFF
TRBJ2-3 TRBV7-9 TRBD2 - TGTGCCAGCAGCTTTGGACTAGCTACCATGACGGGGTTCACAGATACGCAGTATTTT CASSFGLATMTGFTDTQYF
TRBJ1-5 TRBV9 TRBD1 - TGTGCCAGCAGCAGAGGGGGCCAGGGCAATCAGCCCCAGCATTTT CASSRGGQGNQPQHF
TRBJ2-1 TRBV27 - once TGTGCCAGCAGTAGGACGGACAGATACAATGAGCAGTTCTTC CASSRTDRYNEQFF
TRBJ1-3 TRBV27 TRBD1 - TGTGCCAGCAGTCTACCAGGACAGGGGGCTGCTGGAAACACCATATATTTT CASSLPGQGAAGNTIYF
TRBJ2-2 TRBV11-1 - - TGTGCCAGCAGTTCGCGGTACACCGGGGAGCTGTTTTTT CASSSRYTGELFF
TRBJ1-1 TRBV7-2 - - TGTGCCAGCAGCTTACAGGGGTTCACTGAAGCTTTCTTT CASSLQGFTEAFF
TRBJ2-7 TRBV19 - - TGTGCCAGTAGTATCCTATTTCCTGAAGACCGGGACACTCGAGGGGGCGAGCAGTACTTC CASSILFPEDRDTRGGEQYF
TRBJ2-5 TRBV27 - - TGTGCCAGCAGTTTAACTCTAGTCCGACGGCACCAAGAGACCCAGTACTTC CASSLTLVRRHQETQYF
TRBJ2-5 TRBV4-1 - - TGCGCCAGCAGCCATAACAGATACCAAGAGACCCAGTACTTC CASSHNRYQETQYF
TRBJ2-3 TRBV19 - - TGTGCCAGTAGTATTCAGAGCACAGATACGCAGTATTTT CASSIQSTDTQYF
TRBJ1-1 TRBV19 TRBD1 - TGTGCCAGTAGCCCCACAGGGGGCTGGACTGAAGCTTTCTTT CASSPTGGWTEAFF
TRBJ2-7 TRBV6-5 - once TGTGCCAGCAGTCGGGACGGGTCCAAGGGGGAGGAGCAGTACTTC CASSRDGSKGEEQYF
TRBJ1-1 TRBV5-4 - - TGTGCCAGCAGCTTCTACGGAGGTGCGGCTGAAGCTTTCTTT CASSFYGGAAEAFF
TRBJ2-5 TRBV7-9 - - TGTGCCAGCAGCTTGGAGCGGGCCTACCAAGAGACCCAGTACTTC CASSLERAYQETQYF
TRBJ1-5 TRBV7-9 TRBD1 - TGTGCCAGCAGCTTAGAGCCAGGGGGGTTTCAGCCCCAGCATTTT CASSLEPGGFQPQHF
TRBJ2-7 TRBV28 TRBD2 - TGTGCCAGCGTGGCTAGCGGGAGTCAAAGGTCCTACGAGCAGTACTTC CASVASGSQRSYEQYF
TRBJ1-3 TRBV2 - - TGTGCCAGCCGGGAGGGGAATGCTGGAAACACCATATATTTT CASREGNAGNTIYF
TRBJ2-7 TRBV14 TRBD2 - TGTGCCAGCAGCCAAGAAGGGAGGGGTCGGGGTAGTTACGAGCAGTACTTC CASSQEGRGRGSYEQYF
TRBJ1-2 TRBV9 - once TGTGCCAGCAGCGTAGGTGTGGGGAGCGACTACACCTTC CASSVGVGSDYTF
TRBJ2-7 TRBV5-1 TRBD2 - TGCGCCAGCAGCTTGGAGCCCTCAAGCGGGGCCTACGAGCAGTACTTC CASSLEPSSGAYEQYF
TRBJ2-5 TRBV18 TRBD2 - TGTGCCAGCTCCAACCGACTAGCGGAGACCCAGTACTTC CASSNRLAETQYF
TRBJ1-3 TRBV10-2 - - TGCGCCACTCGTTCAGGGGTTACTGGAAACACCATATATTTT CATRSGVTGNTIYF
TRBJ1-6 TRBV5-1 TRBD1 - TGCGCCAGCAGCCCCAGGACAGGGGTAAATTCACCCCTCCACTTT CASSPRTGVNSPLHF
TRBJ1-1 TRBV19 - - TGTGCCAGTAGTTGGAGAGGCACTGAAGCTTTCTTT CASSWRGTEAFF
TRBJ1-5 TRBV2 - - TGTGCCAGCAGAATCGGAACCGGGACAAGAAGCAATCAGCCCCAGCATTTT CASRIGTGTRSNQPQHF
TRBJ2-1 TRBV9 TRBD2 - TGTGCCAGCAGCCCTCAGTTAGCGGGAGGGAAGGTCGATGAGCAGTTCTTC CASSPQLAGGKVDEQFF
TRBJ2-7 TRBV19 - - TGTGCCAGTAGTATAACCCCGGGGTTTGGCTCCTACGAGCAGTACTTC CASSITPGFGSYEQYF
TRBJ1-1 TRBV6-5 - few TGTGCCAGCACTTTCCCGGGGGGCACTGAAGCTTTCTTT CASTFPGGTEAFF
TRBJ2-7 TRBV4-1 - - TGCGCCAGCAGCCAAGGGATTAGCAGCGGCGAGCAGTACTTC CASSQGISSGEQYF
TRBJ2-1 TRBV15 TRBD2 - TGTGCCACCCGAGTTAGCGGGGGCTCCTACAATGAGCAGTTCTTC CATRVSGGSYNEQFF